These 23 T cell receptor beta chains were all obtained from the same sample, sequenced in a study of T cell responses to AZD1222 COVID-19 vaccine. This table comes from immunoSEQ multiplex PCR, and its TCRdb copy is limited to in-frame clones, with some not included. Among 200,000 or so clones listed, approximately 93% were seen once. Sequencing used peripheral blood, obtained 28 days after the second AZD1222 dose. These receptors all stem from an adult who received the AZD1222 COVID-19 vaccine.

The V and J genes are TRBV28 and TRBJ1-3; possibly TRBD1 for D (6 bases). V shed 2 bases and J shed 1 base, with 6 bases lying between them. Germline V gives CDR1 MDHEN, CDR2 SYDVKM. The CDR3 loop spans 14 amino acids. DNA for the CDR3: TGTGCCAGCAGTTTAGACAGGTCTGGAAACACCATATATTTT. Its translation is CASSLDRSGNTIYF.

V usage is TRBV2 and J usage is TRBJ1-1; 9 bases fit TRBD1. The CDR3 extends over 12 amino acids. V was pared by 9 bases and J by 4 bases, with 3 bases of the junction left unmatched. The germline gives CDR1 SNHLY, CDR2 FYNNEI. Here the CDR3 DNA reads TGTGCCAGGGTGACAGGGGGCACTGAAGCTTTCTTT. It translates to CARVTGGTEAFF.

The gene calls are TRBV7-9 and TRBJ1-2, with D tentatively TRBD1 (5 bases). The CDR3 length is 13 residues. The germline V and J ends were trimmed by 6 bases and 14 bases, with 22 bases remaining between them. Germline assignment: CDR1 SEHNR and CDR2 FQNEAQ (reference sequence). CDR3 in amino acids: CASSYALEVGGTF. In DNA, the CDR3 is TGTGCCAGCAGTTACGCCCTGGAGGTCGGGGGAACCTTC.

The gene calls are TRBV7-9 and TRBJ1-1; D unclear. V was pared by 1 base and J by 1 base, with 7 bases between. Germline V CDR1 and CDR2: SEHNR, FQNEAQ (reference sequence). The CDR3 runs to 14 residues. CDR3 protein: CASSLEYRNTEAFF. CDR3 DNA sequence: TGTGCCAGCAGCTTAGAGTACAGGAACACTGAAGCTTTCTTT.

This clone was seen a single time. The chain employs TRBV3-1 (or the pseudogene TRBV3-2) and TRBJ2-2; 12 positions agree with TRBD2. The CDR3 contains 18 residues. Trimming cost V 3 bases and J 1 base; bases outside gene matches: 6. CDR1 is LGHDT and CDR2 is YNNKEL in the germline V gene (reference sequence). The CDR3 nucleotides read TGTGCCAGCAGCCATGCTCTAGCGGGGGGGTTGAACACCGGGGAGCTGTTTTTT. Translating it yields CASSHALAGGLNTGELFF.

The chain employs TRBV7-9 and TRBJ2-3, with TRBD1 identical over 7 bases. CDR1 is SEHNR, CDR2 FQNEAQ, per germline (reference sequence). The junction had 5 bases not matched to a gene; V was cut back by 5 bases and J by 0 bases. CDR3 length: 15 amino acids. The CDR3 reads CASSPSGGSTDTQYF. The DNA for the CDR3 is TGTGCCAGCAGCCCCTCAGGGGGAAGCACAGATACGCAGTATTTT.

This clone was counted only a few times. For the CDR3, the DNA is TGTGCCAGCAAATCCTCAGGGGGGAATCAGCCCCAGCATTTT. This translates into CASKSSGGNQPQHF. J is TRBJ1-5 and V is TRBV28, with TRBD1 matching 7 bases. The CDR3 contains 14 residues. From germline, CDR1 is MDHEN and CDR2 SYDVKM. V lost 7 bases, J lost 4 bases, and 7 bases stayed unmatched.

This chain connects TRBV6-5 to TRBJ2-5; D might be TRBD2 (6 bases). Looked up from germline, CDR1 is MNHEY and CDR2 is SVGAGI. V lost 2 bases to trimming and J lost 7 bases, with 14 bases between them. This CDR3 is 14 amino acids long. CDR3 bases: TGTGCCAGCAGTTACGGGACTTTACACGGGACCCAGTACTTC. It yields the protein CASSYGTLHGTQYF.

The J gene is TRBJ2-6, the V gene TRBV6-2 or TRBV6-3, with a possible D match to TRBD2 (6 bases). V was cut by 2 bases and J by 4 bases, with 9 bases left in between. The germline gives CDR1 MNHEY, CDR2 SVGEGT. The CDR3 length is 15 residues. CDR3 sequence: CASSYRGGGANVLTF. The CDR3 coding sequence is TGTGCCAGCAGTTACAGGGGAGGAGGGGCCAACGTCCTGACTTTC.

This chain joins TRBV12-3 or TRBV12-4 and TRBJ1-2; no clear D gene. CDR3 length equals 12 residues. V lost 1 base and J lost 5, with 5 bases in between. The CDR3 is CASSLEGYGYTF. The CDR3 DNA reads TGTGCCAGCAGTTTAGAAGGGTATGGCTACACCTTC.

This chain joins TRBV6-5 and TRBJ1-2; no firm D call. From germline, CDR1 is MNHEY and CDR2 SVGAGI. Trimming left V 7 bases short and J 2 bases short, with 11 bases between. CDR3 size: 13 residues. The CDR3 DNA reads TGTGCCAGCACGATGGCCAGAAACTATGGCTACACCTTC. Translation: CASTMARNYGYTF.

This clone was detected only once. The V gene is TRBV12-3 or TRBV12-4, the J gene TRBJ2-2; D might be TRBD1 (5 bases). Trimming took 5 bases from V and 4 from J, leaving 8 bases between them. This CDR3 spans 13 amino acids. CDR3 in DNA: TGTGCCAGCAGTGAACAGGTCACCGGGGAGCTGTTTTTT. It specifies CASSEQVTGELFF.

The chain couples TRBV15 to TRBJ2-2, with D hard to call. The CDR3 covers 11 residues. V dropped 6 bases and J dropped 7 bases, with 6 bases sitting between them. Germline values: CDR1 LNHNV, CDR2 YYDKDF (reference sequence). CDR3: CATSGNGELFF. CDR3 DNA sequence: TGTGCCACCAGTGGAAACGGGGAGCTGTTTTTT.

The genes are TRBV4-1 and TRBJ2-1; tentatively, D is TRBD2 (7 bases). Trimming left V 1 base short and J 1 base short, with 20 bases between. Germline CDR1 MGHRA, CDR2 YSYEKL. This CDR3 comprises 19 residues. The CDR3 reads CASSQVVGGRGISYNEQFF. In DNA form, the CDR3 reads TGCGCCAGCAGCCAAGTTGTCGGGGGGCGCGGTATATCCTACAATGAGCAGTTCTTC.

V and J are TRBV7-9 and TRBJ1-2; no reliable D call. V was cut by 5 bases and J by 2 bases, with 9 bases left in between. The CDR3 consists of 13 residues. Germline loops: CDR1 SEHNR, CDR2 FQNEAQ (reference sequence). For the CDR3, the DNA is TGTGCCAGCAGCCGCGGGCCCAACTATGGCTACACCTTC. This encodes CASSRGPNYGYTF.

This sequence joins TRBV7-2 and TRBJ2-1; 9 bases line up with TRBD2. The CDR3 is 17 amino acids. Germline CDR1 SGHTA, CDR2 FQGNSA. The trim removed 5 bases at V and 0 bases at J, leaving 8 bases unmatched. The CDR3 region is CASSLPLRGGSYNEQFF. The CDR3 region has the DNA TGTGCCAGCAGCCTCCCCTTGCGGGGGGGCTCCTACAATGAGCAGTTCTTC.

The chain couples TRBV7-3 to TRBJ2-5, with D tentatively TRBD2 (7 bases). The ends were cut back, 5 bases at V and 1 base at J, with 8 bases in the middle. The CDR3 contains 13 residues. The germline V gene encodes CDR1 SGHTA and CDR2 FQGTGA. Here the CDR3 DNA reads TGTGCCAGCAGCCGGGGGGCCCAAGAGACCCAGTACTTC. It specifies CASSRGAQETQYF.

This chain links TRBV2 with TRBJ1-5; 7 nucleotides match TRBD1. This CDR3 is built from 16 residues. J gave up 6 bases and V 5 bases, and 13 bases lay outside the gene matches. Germline V gene sequence: CDR1 SNHLY, CDR2 FYNNEI. In nucleotides, the CDR3 is TGTGCCAGCAGTTCTCACACAGGGGTGAGGACTCAGCCCCAGCATTTT. It is translated as CASSSHTGVRTQPQHF.

This clone has just a few counts. The rearrangement links TRBV4-3 to TRBJ1-5; 7 positions match TRBD1. The V and J ends lost 0 bases and 1 base, in that order; junction bases with no gene match: 0. This CDR3 comprises 15 residues. CDR1 is LGHNA, CDR2 YSLEER, per germline. The CDR3 loop reads CASSQEDRSNQPQHF. The CDR3 bases are TGCGCCAGCAGCCAAGAGGACAGGAGCAATCAGCCCCAGCATTTT.

Notes on this clone: A read error may account for a junction end that differs from germline. The chain joins TRBV15 to TRBJ2-1; a possible D gene is TRBD2 (5 bases). Germline CDR1 is LNHNV and CDR2 is YYDKDF (reference sequence). This CDR3 contains 15 residues. The chain's CDR3 is CATSRFPTGLNDGVF. The DNA for the CDR3 is TGTGCCACCAGCAGATTCCCCACCGGGCTCAATGACGGGGTCTTC.

The table lists this clone with a count of one. This chain uses TRBV7-2 with TRBJ1-5; D remains ambiguous. Per the germline V gene, CDR1 is SGHTA and CDR2 is FQGNSA. The length of the CDR3 is 15 residues. Trimming cost V 5 bases and J 7 bases, with 18 bases left between them. The CDR3 reads CASSLRGPEGQPQHF. In DNA form, the CDR3 reads TGTGCCAGCAGCCTCAGAGGTCCCGAAGGACAGCCCCAGCATTTT.

The CDR3 reads CASSATGVSGQPQHF. CDR3 bases: TGCGCCAGCAGCGCTACAGGGGTGTCCGGTCAGCCCCAGCATTTT. The chain recombines TRBV5-1 with TRBJ1-5, with 7 bases fitting TRBD1. The V gene's germline CDR1 is SGHRS and CDR2 YFSETQ. The length of the CDR3 is 15 residues. V was clipped by 4 bases and J by 6 bases; unmatched bases: 10.

The chain links TRBV14 to TRBJ2-7, with TRBD1 matching over 7 bases. The trim removed 5 bases at V and 9 bases at J, leaving 13 bases unmatched. This CDR3 region has 14 residues. In germline, CDR1 is SGHDN, CDR2 FVKESK. The CDR3 DNA follows: TGTGCCAGCAGCAATGCGGACAGGCGAGTGGGGCAGTACTTC. Translation gives CASSNADRRVGQYF.